The next 9 T cell receptor beta chains were all read from a single sample in a study of OX40 agonist ivuxolimab in advanced cancers. Sequenced by immunoSEQ multiplex PCR; TCRdb stores in-frame clones only, minus some. The profile shows 65,000 to 95,000 clones, around 93% of them singletons. Sequenced material: CD4+ or CD8+ T cells sorted from blood, taken in a trial of the OX40 agonist ivuxolimab. Source of these receptors: an adult with an advanced solid tumor such as melanoma, head and neck, liver or kidney cancer.

The chain joins TRBV7-2 to TRBJ2-1, with TRBD1 matching 8 bases. The CDR3 length is 15 residues. After removal of 4 bases from V and 4 bases from J, the junction contained 6 bases not matched to a gene. Germline CDR1 reads SGHTA; CDR2 reads FQGNSA. In nucleotides, the CDR3 is TGTGCCAGCAGCTCCCGGGACAGGCTGTACAATGAGCAGTTCTTC. Amino acids: CASSSRDRLYNEQFF.

The chain links TRBV5-6 to TRBJ2-3; 14 bases fit TRBD2. The V gene's germline CDR1 is SGHDT and CDR2 YYEEEE. The CDR3 is made up of 17 amino acids. Germline trimming cut 0 bases from V and 3 bases from J; bases unmatched to any gene: 3. CDR3 region: CASSLAGTSGSTDTQYF. CDR3 coding DNA: TGTGCCAGCAGCTTGGCCGGGACTAGCGGGAGTACAGATACGCAGTATTTT. The variable domain in full, with the rest retrieved from reference TRBV5-6 and TRBJ2-3, is DAGVTQSPTHLIKTRGQQVTLRCSPKSGHDTVSWYQQALGQGPQFIFQYYEEEERQRGNFPDRFSGHQFPNYSSELNVNALLLGDSALYLCASSLAGTSGSTDTQYFGPGTRLTVL.

The chain links TRBV11-3 to TRBJ2-7, with D uncertain. Germline CDR1 reads SGHNT; CDR2 reads YENEEA. V was trimmed by 3 bases and J by 3 bases, leaving 6 bases between them. This CDR3 comprises 12 residues. In DNA form, the CDR3 reads TGTGCCAGCAGCTTCCCGGGCTACGAGCAGTACTTC. This codes for CASSFPGYEQYF.

This clone was found a few times. The rearrangement links TRBV18 to TRBJ2-3; unclear D gene. CDR3 size: 13 residues. With 4 bases removed from V and 4 bases from J, the gap between germline ends came to 9 bases. Germline V gene sequence: CDR1 KGHSH, CDR2 LQKENI. This CDR3 is CASSRDEADTQYF. CDR3 nucleotide sequence: TGTGCCAGCTCACGAGACGAAGCAGATACGCAGTATTTT.

J is TRBJ2-1 and V is TRBV9; D possibly matches TRBD1 or TRBD2 (5 bases each). V was pared by 0 bases and J by 6 bases, with 19 bases between. Germline-derived CDR1 and CDR2 are SGDLS and YYNGEE. CDR3 length: 17 residues. CDR3 in amino acids: CASSVATGTPPVNEQFF. DNA of the CDR3: TGTGCCAGCAGCGTAGCTACCGGGACCCCCCCCGTCAATGAGCAGTTCTTC. Full variable domain (remainder filled in from reference TRBV9 and TRBJ2-1): DSGVTQTPKHLITATGQRVTLRCSPRSGDLSVYWYQQSLDQGLQFLIQYYNGEERAKGNILERFSAQQFPDLHSELNLSSLELGDSALYFCASSVATGTPPVNEQFFGPGTRLTVL.

The chain combines TRBV4-1 with TRBJ2-1; no firm D call. With 1 base removed from V and 8 bases from J, the gap between germline ends came to 15 bases. The CDR3 is 15 residues long. Germline V gene data show CDR1 as MGHRA and CDR2 as YSYEKL. The CDR3 spells CASSQAGLGRYEQFF. The CDR3 DNA is TGCGCCAGCAGCCAAGCCGGGCTAGGCCGATATGAGCAGTTCTTC.

J is TRBJ1-2 and V is TRBV11-2; 7 bases map to TRBD1. CDR1 SGHAT and CDR2 FQNNGV come from the germline V gene. The V and J ends lost 5 bases and 8 bases, in that order; junction bases with no gene match: 14. The CDR3 sequence is 15 residues long. In DNA, the CDR3 is TGTGCCAGCAGCCGCCTCCGGGACAGCAAGCGCGGCTACACCTTC. Its protein product is CASSRLRDSKRGYTF.

The chain couples TRBV7-9 to TRBJ2-5; 9 bases fit TRBD1. The CDR3 runs 14 residues. Trimming removed 5 bases from V and 6 bases from J; junction bases left unmatched: 7. The V gene's germline CDR1 is SEHNR and CDR2 FQNEAQ (reference sequence). In DNA, the CDR3 is TGTGCCAGCAGCCCCCGACAGGGGGGAAAGACCCAGTACTTC. Translating it yields CASSPRQGGKTQYF. Combining the CDR3 with reference TRBV7-9 and TRBJ2-5 gives the whole variable domain DTGVSQNPRHKITKRGQNVTFRCDPISEHNRLYWYRQTLGQGPEFLTYFQNEAQLEKSRLLSDRFSAERPKGSFSTLEIQRTEQGDSAMYLCASSPRQGGKTQYFGPGTRLLVL.

This chain connects TRBV7-2 to TRBJ2-3; 8 nucleotides align to TRBD1. Trimming cost V 4 bases and J 1 base; bases outside gene matches: 7. From germline, CDR1 is SGHTA and CDR2 FQGNSA. This CDR3 is 16 amino acids long. The CDR3 sequence: CASSSHRGSRTDTQYF. The CDR3, as DNA: TGTGCCAGCAGCTCCCACAGGGGGTCCCGCACAGATACGCAGTATTTT.